The 2 T cell receptor beta chains given below trace back to one sample, sequenced in a study of human T cells and chemical hapten exposure. TCRdb fed the RACE reads into MiXCR, producing one record per CDR3 protein. The table has over 45,000 distinct CDR3 sequences, 7% to 10% seen once. Time point described: patch test 1, 2 weeks after DPC sensitization. The treatment is: therapeutic diphenylcyclopropenone sensitization with weekly scalp DPC. Sequenced here: whole blood, sampled in connection with sensitization to the hapten diphenylcyclopropenone (DPC). The receptors originated from a woman in her forties with alopecia areata. Some clones in this sample may be carry-over from other donors' samples.

This clonotype was picked up a small number of times. This rearrangement joins TRBV30 to TRBJ1-6, with D maybe TRBD1 (6 bases). The CDR3 has 13 amino acids. Trimming took off 2 bases at V and 10 bases at J, with 12 bases between the two ends. Germline values: CDR1 GTSNPN, CDR2 SVGIG (reference sequence). The CDR3 protein is CAWSRGAGSPLHF. Written as DNA, the CDR3 is TGTGCCTGGAGTCGGGGGGCAGGGTCACCCCTCCACTTT.

The chain uses TRBV5-1 and TRBJ1-1; no definite D call. Germline V CDR1 and CDR2: SGHRS, YFSETQ. The CDR3 contains 14 residues. V was clipped by 0 bases and J by 5 bases, with 11 bases between them. CDR3 loop: CASSLAAGRTEAFF. The CDR3 region has the DNA TGCGCCAGCAGCTTGGCCGCGGGAAGGACTGAAGCTTTCTTT. Supplemented by reference TRBV5-1 and TRBJ1-1, the full variable domain reads KAGVTQTPRYLIKTRGQQVTLSCSPISGHRSVSWYQQTPGQGLQFLFEYFSETQRNKGNFPGRFSGRQFSNSRSEMNVSTLELGDSALYLCASSLAAGRTEAFFGQGTRLTVV.